Listed here are 30 T cell receptor beta chains from one sample, sequenced in a study of CD4+ T cells in melanoma. Method: immunoSEQ multiplex PCR; TCRdb's copy keeps in-frame clones and lacks some. This table has fewer than 150,000 clones, 80% to 95% appearing once. These TCRs come from a human donor with melanoma.

The rearrangement joins TRBV7-9 to TRBJ2-5; 9 bases align to TRBD1. V was pared by 5 bases and J by 5 bases, with 6 bases of the junction left unmatched. The germline gives CDR1 SEHNR, CDR2 FQNEAQ (reference sequence). CDR3 length: 14 amino acids. The CDR3 protein is CASSLTGGRETQYF. The CDR3 DNA reads TGTGCCAGCAGCCTAACAGGGGGCCGTGAGACCCAGTACTTC.

This chain links TRBV2 with TRBJ2-7; TRBD2 is a possible D gene (6 bases). Per germline, CDR1 SNHLY and CDR2 FYNNEI. The CDR3 is 12 residues long. Trimming pared 3 bases from V and 7 bases from J, leaving 10 bases between. CDR3 sequence reads: CASSEGGGEQYF. CDR3 nucleotide sequence: TGTGCCAGCAGTGAGGGAGGTGGTGAGCAGTACTTC. Based on the CDR3 plus reference TRBV2 and TRBJ2-7, the full variable domain is EPEVTQTPSHQVTQMGQEVILRCVPISNHLYFYWYRQILGQKVEFLVSFYNNEISEKSEIFDDQFSVERPDGSNFTLKIRSTKLEDSAMYFCASSEGGGEQYFGPGTRLTVT.

The chain combines TRBV5-1 with TRBJ2-5; TRBD1 or TRBD2 may be the D gene (6 bases each). CDR1 SGHRS and CDR2 YFSETQ come from the germline V gene. CDR3 size: 15 residues. The V and J ends lost 0 bases and 2 bases respectively, with 11 bases between them. CDR3 in amino acids: CASSLGGGPQETQYF. CDR3 nucleotides: TGCGCCAGCAGCTTGGGAGGGGGGCCTCAAGAGACCCAGTACTTC.

The CDR3 region is CASSIVGPNTEAFF. CDR3 sequence (DNA): TGTGCCAGTAGTATAGTGGGGCCGAACACTGAAGCTTTCTTT. This rearrangement joins TRBV19 to TRBJ1-1; a possible D gene is TRBD1 (5 bases). V lost 1 base, J lost 1 base, and 7 bases lay in between. The CDR3 extends over 14 amino acids. Germline V lookup: CDR1 LNHDA, CDR2 SQIVND (reference sequence).

The rearrangement uses TRBV5-1 and TRBJ1-3, with D unclear. V shed 4 bases and J shed 0 bases, with 17 bases lying between them. CDR3 length: 17 amino acids. Germline values: CDR1 SGHRS, CDR2 YFSETQ. This CDR3 is CASSPTPLGISGNTIYF. CDR3 nucleotide sequence: TGCGCCAGCAGCCCAACTCCTCTCGGCATCTCTGGAAACACCATATATTTT. The full variable domain, rest sourced from reference TRBV5-1 and TRBJ1-3, is KAGVTQTPRYLIKTRGQQVTLSCSPISGHRSVSWYQQTPGQGLQFLFEYFSETQRNKGNFPGRFSGRQFSNSRSEMNVSTLELGDSALYLCASSPTPLGISGNTIYFGEGSWLTVV.

V gene TRBV27 combines with J gene TRBJ2-3; a possible D gene is TRBD1 (6 bases). In germline, CDR1 is MNHEY, CDR2 SMNVEV (reference sequence). V shed 10 bases and J shed 6 bases, with 17 bases lying between them. CDR3 length: 13 residues. CDR3 coding DNA: TGTGCCACCAAAACCTCCAGGGGTGATACGCAGTATTTT. Translating gives CATKTSRGDTQYF.

The CDR3 bases are TGTGCCAGCAGCCCGGGACAGAACTATGGCTACACCTTC. This gives the protein CASSPGQNYGYTF. The J gene is TRBJ1-2, the V gene TRBV7-9; 7 bases agree with TRBD1. With V trimmed by 5 bases and J by 2 bases, 2 bases remained unmatched. CDR3 length equals 13 residues. Germline V gene lookup returns CDR1 SEHNR and CDR2 FQNEAQ (reference sequence). Looking up the rest from reference TRBV7-9 and TRBJ1-2 gives the full variable domain: DTGVSQNPRHKITKRGQNVTFRCDPISEHNRLYWYRQTLGQGPEFLTYFQNEAQLEKSRLLSDRFSAERPKGSFSTLEIQRTEQGDSAMYLCASSPGQNYGYTFGSGTRLTVV.

J is TRBJ1-1 and V is TRBV27; tentative D call: TRBD1 (6 bases). The CDR3 runs 16 residues. Germline V CDR1 and CDR2: MNHEY, SMNVEV (reference sequence). The germline V and J ends were trimmed by 4 bases and 0 bases, with 15 bases remaining between them. CDR3 sequence: CASSSRRGGVNTEAFF. CDR3 nucleotide sequence: TGTGCCAGCAGTTCTCGTAGGGGGGGCGTGAACACTGAAGCTTTCTTT.

The chain recombines TRBV6-1 with TRBJ2-3; no firm D call. The V end was cut by 4 bases, the J end by 2 bases, with 16 bases between. Germline V gene sequence: CDR1 MNHNS, CDR2 SASEGT. There are 16 residues in the CDR3. CDR3 loop: CASSVSRARATDTQYF. The DNA for the CDR3 is TGTGCCAGCAGTGTTAGCCGGGCCAGAGCCACAGATACGCAGTATTTT.

This clone was recorded once. This rearrangement joins TRBV11-2 to TRBJ1-1; D is undetermined. The CDR3 extends over 14 amino acids. Deletions cut 5 bases from V and 6 bases from J, with 16 bases between. CDR1 and CDR2 from the germline V gene are SGHAT and FQNNGV. The CDR3 loop reads CASSLSENDSEAFF. CDR3 coding DNA: TGTGCCAGCAGCCTCTCAGAGAATGATTCTGAAGCTTTCTTT.

The CDR3 coding sequence is TGTGCCAGCAGCCTGGCAGGTATGAACACTGAAGCTTTCTTT. This gives the protein CASSLAGMNTEAFF. The V call is TRBV14, the J call TRBJ1-1; no definite D call. V lost 4 bases to trimming and J lost 0 bases, with 9 bases between them. There are 14 residues in the CDR3. CDR1 SGHDN and CDR2 FVKESK come from the germline V gene. The full variable domain, completed using reference TRBV14 and TRBJ1-1, is EAGVTQFPSHSVIEKGQTVTLRCDPISGHDNLYWYRRVMGKEIKFLLHFVKESKQDESGMPNNRFLAERTGGTYSTLKVQPAELEDSGVYFCASSLAGMNTEAFFGQGTRLTVV.

V is TRBV5-6 and J is TRBJ1-2; 8 positions match TRBD1. CDR1 SGHDT and CDR2 YYEEEE come from the germline V gene. The CDR3 runs to 16 residues. With 3 bases clipped from V and 4 bases from J, the junction kept 11 bases outside the gene matches. Here the CDR3 reads CASSSAAGGGFYGYTF. CDR3 DNA: TGTGCCAGCAGCTCCGCGGCAGGGGGCGGGTTCTATGGCTACACCTTC.

V gene TRBV2 combines with J gene TRBJ2-7; tentative D call: TRBD2 (6 bases). V was cut by 2 bases and J by 3 bases, with 8 bases left in between. This CDR3 has 13 amino acids. Germline V lookup: CDR1 SNHLY, CDR2 FYNNEI. The CDR3 nucleotides read TGTGCCAGCAGTGAACGACTAGACTACGAGCAGTACTTC. This sequence encodes CASSERLDYEQYF. Complete variable domain (other parts from reference TRBV2 and TRBJ2-7): EPEVTQTPSHQVTQMGQEVILRCVPISNHLYFYWYRQILGQKVEFLVSFYNNEISEKSEIFDDQFSVERPDGSNFTLKIRSTKLEDSAMYFCASSERLDYEQYFGPGTRLTVT.

The V call is TRBV7-2, the J call TRBJ2-3; D uncertain. The CDR3 runs 16 residues. V lost 1 base, J lost 1 base, and 12 bases lay in between. Germline CDR1 is SGHTA and CDR2 is FQGNSA. The chain's CDR3 is CASSLGAQTRTDTQYF. CDR3 bases: TGTGCCAGCAGCTTAGGGGCCCAGACTCGCACAGATACGCAGTATTTT. Filled out from reference TRBV7-2 and TRBJ2-3, the complete variable domain reads GAGVSQSPSNKVTEKGKDVELRCDPISGHTALYWYRQSLGQGLEFLIYFQGNSAPDKSGLPSDRFSAERTGGSVSTLTIQRTQQEDSAVYLCASSLGAQTRTDTQYFGPGTRLTVL.

The rearrangement uses TRBV5-1 and TRBJ2-4; tentative D call: TRBD2 (7 bases). Germline assignment: CDR1 SGHRS and CDR2 YFSETQ. There are 15 residues in the CDR3. The V and J ends lost 0 bases and 9 bases respectively, with 16 bases between them. The CDR3 region is CASSLEQAGEGIQYF. Here the CDR3 DNA reads TGCGCCAGCAGCTTGGAGCAGGCAGGGGAGGGCATTCAGTACTTC.

The J gene is TRBJ1-5, the V gene TRBV12-5; no definite D call. V lost 6 bases and J 3 bases, leaving 12 bases between the germline ends. Germline CDR1 LGHNT, CDR2 FRNRAP. The CDR3 loop spans 14 amino acids. The DNA of the CDR3 is TGTGCTAGTGGCCGGAGGCGGTTCAATCAGCCCCAGCATTTT. It encodes CASGRRRFNQPQHF.

This rearrangement joins TRBV30 to TRBJ2-7, with D perhaps matching TRBD1 (5 bases). CDR3 length equals 15 residues. The V gene lost 1 base and the J gene lost 4 bases, with 17 bases spanning the gap. Germline V gives CDR1 GTSNPN, CDR2 SVGIG (reference sequence). CDR3 nucleotides: TGTGCCTGGAGTGGGGGAAAGGACACACAGTACGAGCAGTACTTC. Translating it yields CAWSGGKDTQYEQYF.

V gene TRBV4-2 combines with J gene TRBJ2-7; 8 positions match TRBD2. From germline, CDR1 is LGHNA and CDR2 YNFKEQ. This CDR3 comprises 15 residues. V trimming: 0 bases; J trimming: 4 bases; junction bases outside the gene matches: 5. The CDR3 sequence: CASSQDMSGGYEQYF. CDR3 sequence (DNA): TGTGCCAGCAGCCAAGATATGAGCGGGGGTTACGAGCAGTACTTC.

J is TRBJ2-1 and V is TRBV18; no definite D call. The ends were cut back, 3 bases at V and 4 bases at J, with 7 bases in the middle. The germline CDR1 and CDR2 sequences are KGHSH and LQKENI. There are 13 residues in the CDR3. DNA for the CDR3: TGTGCCAGCTCACCGGCACTTTACAATGAGCAGTTCTTC. Protein sequence: CASSPALYNEQFF.

The V call is TRBV30, the J call TRBJ1-6, with a possible D match to TRBD1 (5 bases). CDR1 GTSNPN and CDR2 SVGIG come from the germline V gene (reference sequence). V lost 3 bases, J lost 5 bases, and 8 bases lay in between. The CDR3 totals 13 residues. CDR3 in DNA: TGTGCCTGGAGGACAGACAATAATTCACCCCTCCACTTT. It translates to CAWRTDNNSPLHF.

The rearrangement links TRBV30 to TRBJ2-6; D is tentatively TRBD1 or TRBD2 (5 bases each). The ends were cut back, 3 bases at V and 1 base at J, with 10 bases in the middle. Germline V CDR1 and CDR2: GTSNPN, SVGIG (reference sequence). The CDR3 sequence is 15 residues long. As DNA, the CDR3 is TGTGCCTGGAGGGGGCGCGGGTCTGGGGCCAACGTCCTGACTTTC. It is translated as CAWRGRGSGANVLTF.

The chain uses TRBV7-8 and TRBJ1-2, with D unresolved. The V end was cut by 5 bases, the J end by 6 bases, with 10 bases between. Germline CDR1 reads SGHVS; CDR2 reads FQNEAQ. The CDR3 sequence is 12 residues long. The CDR3, as DNA: TGTGCCAGCAGCCCCTTTGAGAATGGCTACACCTTC. Its protein is CASSPFENGYTF.

This clone was recorded once. The CDR3 is CASSRGSNQPQHF. Written as DNA, the CDR3 is TGTGCCAGCAGCCGCGGGAGCAATCAGCCCCAGCATTTT. The rearrangement uses TRBV14 and TRBJ1-5; the D is unclear. Germline assignment: CDR1 SGHDN and CDR2 FVKESK. The CDR3 spans 13 residues. Deletions cut 4 bases from V and 1 base from J, with 5 bases between.

V is TRBV5-1 and J is TRBJ2-1; possibly TRBD1 or TRBD2 for D (5 bases each). CDR3 size: 14 residues. Germline CDR1 reads SGHRS; CDR2 reads YFSETQ. V was cut by 4 bases and J by 1 base, with 9 bases left in between. Written as DNA, the CDR3 is TGCGCCAGCAGCGGAGGACAATCCTACAATGAGCAGTTCTTC. This encodes CASSGGQSYNEQFF.

DNA for the CDR3: TGTGCCAGCAGCTTGGCCCCGGGACAGGTTGGGGGCACAGATACGCAGTATTTT. Protein: CASSLAPGQVGGTDTQYF. This sequence joins TRBV5-4 and TRBJ2-3; TRBD1 matches 8 bases. CDR3 length equals 18 residues. CDR1 and CDR2 (germline): SGHNT, YYREEE (reference sequence). V lost 0 bases and J lost 1; bases outside the gene matches: 10.

V usage is TRBV7-9 and J usage is TRBJ1-1; D is perhaps TRBD1 (6 bases). The CDR3 contains 16 residues. The germline V gene has CDR1 SEHNR and CDR2 FQNEAQ (reference sequence). The germline V and J ends were trimmed by 1 base and 6 bases, with 18 bases remaining between them. CDR3 sequence (DNA): TGTGCCAGCAGCTTAGGTACGGGGGCCCGAGGCGCTGAAGCTTTCTTT. Its translation is CASSLGTGARGAEAFF.

The chain uses TRBV18 and TRBJ2-7; D not certain. V lost 1 base to trimming and J lost 6 bases, with 1 base between them. Germline CDR1 and CDR2: KGHSH and LQKENI. CDR3 length: 10 amino acids. The CDR3: CASSPREQYF. The CDR3 DNA reads as TGTGCCAGCTCACCACGCGAGCAGTACTTC.

The chain carries TRBV18 and TRBJ2-7; maybe TRBD1 (5 bases). CDR1 is KGHSH and CDR2 is LQKENI in the germline V gene. V was cut by 5 bases and J by 6 bases, with 23 bases left in between. This CDR3 spans 16 amino acids. Here the CDR3 reads CASSFRRTSATAEQYF. In nucleotides, the CDR3 is TGTGCCAGCTCATTCAGAAGGACAAGCGCCACCGCCGAGCAGTACTTC.

The chain links TRBV15 to TRBJ2-5; D remains ambiguous. Trimming pared 0 bases from V and 2 bases from J, leaving 7 bases between. Germline CDR1 and CDR2: LNHNV and YYDKDF (reference sequence). The CDR3 is made up of 14 amino acids. CDR3 DNA sequence: TGTGCCACCAGCAGAGATAAAGCACAAGAGACCCAGTACTTC. Its translation: CATSRDKAQETQYF.

J is TRBJ1-1 and V is TRBV5-1; possible D gene TRBD1, 5 bases. Germline V gene data show CDR1 as SGHRS and CDR2 as YFSETQ. V shed 1 base and J shed 0 bases, with 10 bases lying between them. CDR3 length: 15 amino acids. CDR3 in amino acids: CASSLRDPLNTEAFF. For the CDR3, the DNA is TGCGCCAGCAGCTTGAGGGACCCGTTGAACACTGAAGCTTTCTTT.